This TCR beta chain was captured by sequencing in a study of cytomegalovirus exposure and HLA in healthy donors. Whole-study context: Early released data comprised around 80 million unique TCRs from HLA-typed donors.

It was with 60 Vbeta and 13 Jbeta primers that the PCR ran. Using immunoSEQ multiplex PCR, the repertoire was profiled, and TCRdb retains in-frame clones only, with some absent. The sample has about 150,000 clones, 84% seen once. There are a few counts of this clone. What it recognizes is unknown. Points from the study as a whole: A few CMV-associated chains proved CMV antigen-specific in vitro. Accurate prediction of most subjects' HLA-A and HLA-B alleles from TCR beta sequences was reported.

Germline V lookup: CDR1 MGHRA, CDR2 YSYEKL. V lost 1 base and J 1 base, leaving 7 bases between the germline ends. CDR3 size: 14 residues. Donors had nominal health at sampling but likely had unrecorded immune exposures. Sequencing was carried out using PBMCs. The V gene is TRBV4-1, the J gene TRBJ1-1; D is undetermined. This receptor was obtained from a boy between 2 and 10 years old in good health and CMV-seronegative. Written as DNA, the CDR3 is TGCGCCAGCAGCCAAGCTCCGGGGAACACTGAAGCTTTCTTT. Amino acid sequence: CASSQAPGNTEAFF.